This TCR beta chain was found in a study of a mutant IDH1 vaccine in newly diagnosed glioma. Turning to the study itself: At weeks 1, 3, 5, 7, 11, 15, 19 and 23, patients received a vaccination, eight in all. Vaccinations were initiated 4-6 weeks following radiotherapy alone, or were given together with temozolomide cycles. Study-level results: Pseudoprogression appeared unlinked to shifts in leading peripheral T cell clonotypes.

Time point defined: week 11, during vaccination. The vaccine gave 300 ug of a 20-mer mutant IDH1 peptide subcutaneously per dose. Here immunoSEQ multiplex PCR was the method, and the copy in TCRdb shows in-frame clones only, minus some. This sample carries 95,000 to 120,000 clones, 85% to 90% of them seen once, and the ten largest clones take 0.5% to 0.65%. Only a few counts were recorded for this clone. What it binds is unknown. The receptor was derived from a woman in her forties or fifties with glioma. Sample: PBMCs, taken from a glioma patient whose treatment included an IDH1 peptide vaccine.

The CDR3 sequence is CASSQDHPRLRPLHF. The CDR3 DNA follows: TGTGCCAGCAGTCAGGACCATCCTAGACTAAGACCCCTCCACTTT. The chain couples TRBV2 to TRBJ1-6; D remains ambiguous. This CDR3 has 15 residues. The germline V gene encodes CDR1 SNHLY and CDR2 FYNNEI. V was cut by 5 bases and J by 12 bases, with 20 bases left in between.